The clone carrying this TCR beta chain occurred many times. What it binds is not known. TCRdb reprocessed the 5' RACE reads with MiXCR, giving one entry per CDR3 protein. This sample has a few hundred thousand distinct CDR3 sequences, with around a sixth found just once. The sample originates from a study of T cells after yellow fever vaccination. General study points: A large majority of primary-vaccination clones showed up again after the booster (96% CD4, approximately 90% CD8).

This CDR3 spans 13 amino acids. V lost 3 bases and J lost 2; bases outside the gene matches: 1. Germline CDR1 reads MNHEY; CDR2 reads SMNVEV (reference sequence). The sequences come from PBMCs, collected 4 to 6 days after the first yellow fever vaccination. The receptor's source is a man younger than 35 who received the YFV17D yellow fever vaccine. The chain joins TRBV27 to TRBJ2-7, with 7 bases lining up with TRBD2. The CDR3 bases are TGTGCCAGCAGTTTCGGGGGGACCTACGAGCAGTACTTC. Translated: CASSFGGTYEQYF.